Below are 30 T cell receptor beta chains sequenced from a single sample in a study of T cell responses to AZD1222 COVID-19 vaccine. Using immunoSEQ multiplex PCR, the repertoire was profiled, and TCRdb retains in-frame clones only, with some absent. The data contain some 100,000 clones, nearly 95% of them singletons. Sequences were derived from peripheral blood, sampled on day 0 of AZD1222 vaccination. These receptors were obtained from an adult in good health.

The gene calls are TRBV18 and TRBJ1-6; D perhaps matches TRBD1 (5 bases). Germline-derived CDR1 and CDR2 are KGHSH and LQKENI. V lost 2 bases, J lost 10 bases, and 15 bases lay in between. The CDR3 totals 15 residues. The CDR3 is CASSPGAGLESPLHF. CDR3 bases: TGTGCCAGCTCACCAGGGGCTGGTTTGGAGTCACCCCTCCACTTT.

By share of the sample, this clone is medium-sized (0.01 to 0.1%). The rearrangement links TRBV5-1 to TRBJ2-7; TRBD2 might be the D (5 bases). This CDR3 region has 15 residues. Germline CDR1 and CDR2: SGHRS and YFSETQ. Between the trimmed V and J ends, which lost 1 base and 2 bases, there was a span of 13 bases. Here the CDR3 reads CASSLPMAGTYEQYF. The CDR3 DNA follows: TGCGCCAGCAGCTTGCCCATGGCGGGTACCTACGAGCAGTACTTC.

The chain uses TRBV29-1 and TRBJ2-7; 7 bases are shared with TRBD1. CDR1 and CDR2 (germline): SQVTM, ANQGSEA. The ends lost 3 bases at V and 2 bases at J; junction bases unmatched: 4. The CDR3 is 13 amino acids. The CDR3 loop reads CSVEKDRPYEQYF. The CDR3 DNA reads as TGCAGCGTTGAGAAGGACAGGCCCTACGAGCAGTACTTC.

The chain couples TRBV5-8 to TRBJ1-3; no clear D gene. Germline V gene data show CDR1 as SGHTS and CDR2 as YDEGEE. Trimming pared 4 bases from V and 6 bases from J, leaving 17 bases between. This CDR3 has 15 residues. The CDR3 nucleotides are TGTGCCAGCAGCCCCCACGCGGAAACCTCAAACACCATATATTTT. Residues: CASSPHAETSNTIYF.

This clone was found a few times. The rearrangement uses TRBV7-2 and TRBJ2-2; TRBD2 agrees at 10 bases. Trimming removed 5 bases from V and 7 bases from J; junction bases left unmatched: 13. CDR1 is SGHTA, CDR2 FQGNSA, per germline. The CDR3 runs 17 residues. Written as DNA, the CDR3 is TGTGCCAGCAGCCTATTTACCGGGACTAGCGTAGTCGGGGAGCTGTTTTTT. Its translation is CASSLFTGTSVVGELFF.

The rearrangement links TRBV6-1 to TRBJ2-4; D remains unclear. Germline V gives CDR1 MNHNS, CDR2 SASEGT. The CDR3 runs to 16 residues. V was clipped by 2 bases and J by 0 bases, with 11 bases between them. CDR3 coding DNA: TGTGCCAGCAGTGAAATTTGGCTTTTAGCCAAAAACATTCAGTACTTC. Protein: CASSEIWLLAKNIQYF.

This clone was observed a handful of times. This same CDR3 is encoded by further DNA sequences in the sample. This chain connects TRBV27 to TRBJ1-1; 7 nucleotides match TRBD1. Germline V gene sequence: CDR1 MNHEY, CDR2 SMNVEV (reference sequence). V shed 5 bases and J 1 base; nucleotides not matched to a gene: 4. The CDR3 runs to 14 residues. CDR3 nucleotide sequence: TGTGCCAGCAGTCCGCGGACAGGGAACACTGAAGCTTTCTTT. This translates into CASSPRTGNTEAFF.

This clone is medium-sized by share. This chain links TRBV5-1 with TRBJ1-1; 8 nucleotides match TRBD1. Germline V gives CDR1 SGHRS, CDR2 YFSETQ. The V segment lost 3 bases and the J segment 6 bases; nucleotides outside the gene matches: 4. The CDR3 length is 13 residues. This CDR3 reads CASSSTGAPEAFF. The DNA for the CDR3 is TGCGCCAGCAGCTCGACAGGGGCGCCTGAAGCTTTCTTT.

The V gene is TRBV6-5, the J gene TRBJ2-6; a possible D gene is TRBD1 (7 bases). Germline lookup yields CDR1 MNHEY and CDR2 SVGAGI. The CDR3 spans 15 residues. The V end lost 6 bases, the J end lost 5 bases, and 14 bases lay between the germline ends. CDR3 region: CASSTGDSWANVLTF. The CDR3 coding sequence is TGTGCCAGCAGCACAGGGGACTCCTGGGCCAACGTCCTGACTTTC.

The J gene is TRBJ1-1, the V gene TRBV5-1, with D tentatively TRBD1 (5 bases). This CDR3 comprises 14 residues. Trimming cost V 7 bases and J 1 base, with 14 bases left between them. Germline loops: CDR1 SGHRS, CDR2 YFSETQ. The CDR3 is CASDPGTANTEAFF. DNA of the CDR3: TGCGCCAGCGACCCCGGGACGGCGAACACTGAAGCTTTCTTT. Supplemented by reference TRBV5-1 and TRBJ1-1, the full variable domain reads KAGVTQTPRYLIKTRGQQVTLSCSPISGHRSVSWYQQTPGQGLQFLFEYFSETQRNKGNFPGRFSGRQFSNSRSEMNVSTLELGDSALYLCASDPGTANTEAFFGQGTRLTVV.

This clone was detected once. The chain employs TRBV11-3 and TRBJ2-2, with no clear D. Between the trimmed V and J ends, which lost 6 bases and 5 bases, there was a span of 10 bases. The CDR3 extends over 13 amino acids. CDR1 and CDR2 (germline): SGHNT, YENEEA. The CDR3 sequence is CASSYTGTGELFF. For the CDR3, the DNA is TGTGCCAGCAGTTACACCGGGACCGGGGAGCTGTTTTTT.

This clone appeared once. The chain has TRBV29-1 and TRBJ2-7; no clear D gene. Germline V CDR1 and CDR2: SQVTM, ANQGSEA. Trimming removed 4 bases at V and 2 bases at J, with 9 bases between. This CDR3 has 12 residues. CDR3: CSVGTAPYEQYF. Here the CDR3 DNA reads TGCAGCGTTGGTACAGCCCCCTACGAGCAGTACTTC.

In the case of this clone: Mismatch with germline at one junction end may stem from a read error. V gene TRBV28 combines with J gene TRBJ1-3; the D gene is possibly TRBD1 (5 bases). The CDR3 is 16 residues long. The germline gives CDR1 MDHEN, CDR2 SYDVKM. The CDR3 DNA sequence: TGTGCTAGCAGCGGGTCTAGCCAGGGAGCTGGAAACACCATATATTTT. Protein: CASSGSSQGAGNTIYF.

CDR3 residues: CASSFSVSQPQHF. CDR3 in DNA: TGTGCCAGCAGCTTCTCTGTATCGCAGCCCCAGCATTTT. V and J are TRBV13 and TRBJ1-5; no reliable D call. Trimming pared 3 bases from V and 7 bases from J, leaving 10 bases between. The germline gives CDR1 PRHDT, CDR2 FYEKMQ (reference sequence). This CDR3 region has 13 residues.

V is TRBV30 and J is TRBJ1-2, with D perhaps TRBD1 (6 bases). Trimming stripped 2 bases from V and 12 bases from J, with 22 bases between. The CDR3 runs to 14 residues. Germline V lookup: CDR1 GTSNPN, CDR2 SVGIG (reference sequence). The CDR3 bases are TGTGCCTGGAGTCCTACGGGGGCGAAGGGTCTGGACACCTTC. Protein: CAWSPTGAKGLDTF.

This sequence joins TRBV27 and TRBJ2-3, with a weak D call TRBD2 (5 bases). Trimming pared 2 bases from V and 7 bases from J, leaving 19 bases between. This CDR3 has 16 amino acids. CDR1 is MNHEY and CDR2 is SMNVEV in the germline V gene (reference sequence). CDR3 protein: CASSLEGQEPPNTQYF. The CDR3 region has the DNA TGTGCCAGCAGTTTAGAGGGCCAAGAGCCCCCAAATACGCAGTATTTT.

The chain uses TRBV11-2 and TRBJ2-7; no firm D call. The V gene lost 0 bases and the J gene lost 6 bases, with 15 bases spanning the gap. This CDR3 region has 15 residues. Germline V gene lookup returns CDR1 SGHAT and CDR2 FQNNGV. In nucleotides, the CDR3 is TGTGCCAGCAGCTTAGATTTCCAGGTTTTACGCGAGCAGTACTTC. It yields the protein CASSLDFQVLREQYF.

For this clone: This sample includes further DNA sequences coding for the same CDR3. Written as DNA, the CDR3 is TGCGCCAGCAGTTCAGGGACTAGCGGAAACAATGAGCAGTTCTTC. Amino acid sequence: CASSSGTSGNNEQFF. V gene TRBV5-1 combines with J gene TRBJ2-1; TRBD2 aligns across 11 bases. The CDR3 sequence is 15 residues long. Trimming cost V 5 bases and J 5 bases; bases outside gene matches: 6. Germline CDR1 reads SGHRS; CDR2 reads YFSETQ.

The chain has TRBV27 and TRBJ2-1; D is perhaps TRBD1 or TRBD2 (7 bases each). Germline CDR1 is MNHEY and CDR2 is SMNVEV (reference sequence). The CDR3 extends over 13 amino acids. V was shortened by 7 bases and J by 3 bases, with 10 bases between the two germline ends. The CDR3 sequence: CASKRDSYNEQFF. The CDR3 DNA reads TGTGCCAGCAAGCGGGACAGCTACAATGAGCAGTTCTTC.

CDR3 nucleotide sequence: TGTGCCAGCAGTGACGGGCGCTATGGCTACACCTTC. Its translation: CASSDGRYGYTF. The chain uses TRBV6-4 and TRBJ1-2; D not certain. CDR1 and CDR2 (germline): MRHNA, SNTAGT. The V and J ends lost 2 bases and 4 bases respectively, with 5 bases between them. The CDR3 consists of 12 residues.

This clone appeared once. This chain joins TRBV28 and TRBJ2-1; unclear D gene. From germline, CDR1 is MDHEN and CDR2 SYDVKM. Between the trimmed V and J ends, which lost 2 bases and 6 bases, there was a span of 8 bases. The CDR3 has 13 amino acids. DNA of the CDR3: TGTGCCAGCAGTTTAGGGATCCGCAATGAGCAGTTCTTC. Its translation is CASSLGIRNEQFF. Using reference TRBV28 and TRBJ2-1 for the parts outside the CDR3, the full variable domain is DVKVTQSSRYLVKRTGEKVFLECVQDMDHENMFWYRQDPGLGLRLIYFSYDVKMKEKGDIPEGYSVSREKKERFSLILESASTNQTSMYLCASSLGIRNEQFFGPGTRLTVL.

V is TRBV29-1 and J is TRBJ2-7, with a weak D call TRBD1 (5 bases). The CDR3 consists of 14 residues. CDR1 is SQVTM and CDR2 is ANQGSEA in the germline V gene. V was trimmed by 7 bases and J by 2 bases, leaving 18 bases between them. CDR3 residues: CSAIDSATPYEQYF. The CDR3 DNA is TGCAGCGCAATTGACAGTGCCACCCCCTACGAGCAGTACTTC.

The CDR3 bases are TGTGCCACCAGGACTAGCGGGGAAGGCTCCTACGAGCAGTACTTC. Translating it yields CATRTSGEGSYEQYF. The V call is TRBV28, the J call TRBJ2-7; 12 positions agree with TRBD2. The CDR3 length is 15 residues. V was pared by 10 bases and J by 0 bases, with 7 bases of the junction left unmatched. Germline lookup yields CDR1 MDHEN and CDR2 SYDVKM.

This chain links TRBV10-3 with TRBJ2-3, with D possibly TRBD1 on 6 matching bases. CDR1 is ENHRY, CDR2 SYGVKD, per germline. Deletions cut 1 base from V and 3 bases from J, with 17 bases between. This CDR3 comprises 17 residues. CDR3: CAISEYRYRESTDTQYF. The CDR3 bases are TGTGCCATCAGTGAGTACAGGTACAGGGAATCAACAGATACGCAGTATTTT.

This clone has a single count. The chain combines TRBV5-1 with TRBJ2-4, with TRBD2 matching over 9 bases. The germline V gene encodes CDR1 SGHRS and CDR2 YFSETQ. CDR3 length equals 18 residues. V lost 1 base, J lost 1 base, and 9 bases stayed unmatched. Here the CDR3 reads CASSLMAGGPEAKNIQYF. CDR3 nucleotides: TGCGCCAGCAGCTTGATGGCGGGAGGGCCGGAGGCCAAAAACATTCAGTACTTC.

This rearrangement joins TRBV5-1 to TRBJ2-3; D remains ambiguous. The CDR3 covers 14 residues. Trimming pared 0 bases from V and 0 bases from J, leaving 5 bases between. CDR1 and CDR2 from the germline V gene are SGHRS and YFSETQ. CDR3 sequence reads: CASSLGQSTDTQYF. The DNA of the CDR3 is TGCGCCAGCAGCTTGGGGCAGAGCACAGATACGCAGTATTTT.

The rearrangement uses TRBV7-9 and TRBJ2-2, with D perhaps matching TRBD1 or TRBD2 (5 bases each). The CDR3 sequence is 16 residues long. Per germline, CDR1 SEHNR and CDR2 FQNEAQ (reference sequence). V was clipped by 7 bases and J by 7 bases, with 22 bases between them. CDR3 in DNA: TGTGCCAGCACCGGGTCCCGGGACCAGGGCTTCGGGGAGCTGTTTTTT. Translating it yields CASTGSRDQGFGELFF.

The gene calls are TRBV6-5 and TRBJ1-5; maybe TRBD1 (6 bases). The germline V and J ends were trimmed by 4 bases and 7 bases, with 14 bases remaining between them. CDR3 size: 14 residues. Germline V gene data show CDR1 as MNHEY and CDR2 as SVGAGI. In nucleotides, the CDR3 is TGTGCCAGCAGTTCACAGGGATGGGTACAGCCCCAGCATTTT. This translates into CASSSQGWVQPQHF.

The chain links TRBV28 to TRBJ1-2; tentative D call: TRBD1 (5 bases). Germline assignment: CDR1 MDHEN and CDR2 SYDVKM. The CDR3 covers 14 residues. V was clipped by 5 bases and J by 1 base, with 11 bases between them. The CDR3 sequence: CASSLRTFNYGYTF. CDR3 sequence (DNA): TGTGCCAGCAGTCTTAGGACATTTAACTATGGCTACACCTTC.

This chain joins TRBV3-1 (or the pseudogene TRBV3-2) and TRBJ1-1; 7 bases align to TRBD1. In germline, CDR1 is LGHDT, CDR2 YNNKEL (reference sequence). The CDR3 spans 12 residues. The ends lost 0 bases at V and 9 bases at J; junction bases unmatched: 1. In DNA, the CDR3 is TGTGCCAGCAGCCAAGAGACAGGGAAAGCTTTCTTT. Amino acids: CASSQETGKAFF.